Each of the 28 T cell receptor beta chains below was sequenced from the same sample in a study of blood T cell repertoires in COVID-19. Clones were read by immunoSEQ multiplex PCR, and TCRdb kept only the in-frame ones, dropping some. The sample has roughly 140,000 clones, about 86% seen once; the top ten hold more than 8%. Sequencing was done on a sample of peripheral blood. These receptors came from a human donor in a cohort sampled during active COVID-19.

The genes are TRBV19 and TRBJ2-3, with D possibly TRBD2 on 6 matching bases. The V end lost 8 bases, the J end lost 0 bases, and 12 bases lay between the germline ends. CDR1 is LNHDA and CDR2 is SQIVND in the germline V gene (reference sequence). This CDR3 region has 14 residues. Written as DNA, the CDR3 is TGTGCCAGTGGCGAAGGGACTAGCACAGATACGCAGTATTTT. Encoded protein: CASGEGTSTDTQYF.

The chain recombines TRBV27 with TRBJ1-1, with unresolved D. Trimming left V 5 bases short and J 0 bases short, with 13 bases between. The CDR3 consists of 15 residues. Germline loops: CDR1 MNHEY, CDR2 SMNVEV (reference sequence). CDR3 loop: CASSPRHGMNTEAFF. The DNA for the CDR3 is TGTGCCAGCAGTCCGAGGCACGGAATGAACACTGAAGCTTTCTTT.

The CDR3 coding sequence is TGCGCCAGCAGCCAAGGGGTAGTAGCGGGTCATTCCACAGATACGCAGTATTTT. This gives the protein CASSQGVVAGHSTDTQYF. The gene calls are TRBV4-3 and TRBJ2-3; 7 nucleotides match TRBD2. The CDR3 contains 18 residues. Germline CDR1 reads LGHNA; CDR2 reads YSLEER. J lost 2 bases, V lost 1 base, and 12 bases had no gene match.

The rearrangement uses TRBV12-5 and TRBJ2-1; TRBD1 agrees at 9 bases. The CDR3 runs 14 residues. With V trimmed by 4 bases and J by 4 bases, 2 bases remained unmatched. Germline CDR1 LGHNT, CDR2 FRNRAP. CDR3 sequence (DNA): TGTGCTAGTGGTTCGGGACAGGGTTACAATGAGCAGTTCTTC. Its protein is CASGSGQGYNEQFF.

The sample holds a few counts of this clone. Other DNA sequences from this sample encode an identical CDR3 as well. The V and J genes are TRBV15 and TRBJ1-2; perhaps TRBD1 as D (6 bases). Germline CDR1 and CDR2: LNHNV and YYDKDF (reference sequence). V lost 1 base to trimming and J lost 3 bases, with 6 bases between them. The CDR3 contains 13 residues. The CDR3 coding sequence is TGTGCCACCAGCAGAGGGACAGACTATGGCTACACCTTC. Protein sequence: CATSRGTDYGYTF.

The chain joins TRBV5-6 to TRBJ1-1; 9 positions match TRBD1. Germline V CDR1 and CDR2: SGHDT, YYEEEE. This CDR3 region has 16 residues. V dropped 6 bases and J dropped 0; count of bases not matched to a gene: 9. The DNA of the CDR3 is TGTGCCAGCACCAGAATCGACAGGGGGATGAACACTGAAGCTTTCTTT. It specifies CASTRIDRGMNTEAFF.

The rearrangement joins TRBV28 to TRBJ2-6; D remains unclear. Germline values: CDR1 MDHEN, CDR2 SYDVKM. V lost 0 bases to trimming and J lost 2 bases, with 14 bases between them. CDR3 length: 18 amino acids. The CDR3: CASSLWGSDEAGANVLTF. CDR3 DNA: TGTGCCAGCAGTTTATGGGGTAGTGACGAGGCTGGGGCCAACGTCCTGACTTTC.

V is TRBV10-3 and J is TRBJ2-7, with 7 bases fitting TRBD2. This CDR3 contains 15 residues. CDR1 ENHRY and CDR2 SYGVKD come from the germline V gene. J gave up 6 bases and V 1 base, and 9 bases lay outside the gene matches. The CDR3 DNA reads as TGTGCCATCAGTGAGTATGGAGCGGGAAGCTTCGAGCAGTACTTC. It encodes CAISEYGAGSFEQYF.

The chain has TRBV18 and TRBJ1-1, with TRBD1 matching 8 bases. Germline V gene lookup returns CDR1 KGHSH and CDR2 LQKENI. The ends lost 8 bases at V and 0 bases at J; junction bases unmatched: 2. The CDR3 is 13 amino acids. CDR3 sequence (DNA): TGTGCCAGCAAGACAGGGGTGAACACTGAAGCTTTCTTT. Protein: CASKTGVNTEAFF.

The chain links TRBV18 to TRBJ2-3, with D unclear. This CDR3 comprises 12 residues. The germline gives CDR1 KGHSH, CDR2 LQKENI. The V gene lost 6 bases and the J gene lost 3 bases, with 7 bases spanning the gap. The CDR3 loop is CASSARTDTQYF. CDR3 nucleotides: TGTGCCAGCTCCGCACGGACAGATACGCAGTATTTT.

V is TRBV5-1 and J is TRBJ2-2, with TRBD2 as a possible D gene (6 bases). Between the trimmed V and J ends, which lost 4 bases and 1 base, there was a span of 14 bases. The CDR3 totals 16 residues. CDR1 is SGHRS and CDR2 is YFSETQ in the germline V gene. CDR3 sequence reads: CASSAQGGLNTGELFF. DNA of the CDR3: TGCGCCAGCAGCGCCCAGGGAGGACTGAACACCGGGGAGCTGTTTTTT.

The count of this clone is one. The CDR3 DNA reads as TGCGCCAGCAGCCAAAACCTGGGGACAGGGGTTCAAGAGACCCAGTACTTC. This encodes CASSQNLGTGVQETQYF. V usage is TRBV4-3 and J usage is TRBJ2-5; 10 bases are a match to TRBD1. This CDR3 contains 17 residues. The germline gives CDR1 LGHNA, CDR2 YSLEER. Unmatched junction bases numbered 8, after V lost 2 bases and J lost 2 bases.

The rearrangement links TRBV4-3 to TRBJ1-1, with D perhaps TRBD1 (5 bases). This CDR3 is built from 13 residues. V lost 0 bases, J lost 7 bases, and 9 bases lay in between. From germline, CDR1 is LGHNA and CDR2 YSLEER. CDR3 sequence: CASSQDGAREAFF. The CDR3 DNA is TGCGCCAGCAGCCAAGATGGGGCCCGTGAAGCTTTCTTT.

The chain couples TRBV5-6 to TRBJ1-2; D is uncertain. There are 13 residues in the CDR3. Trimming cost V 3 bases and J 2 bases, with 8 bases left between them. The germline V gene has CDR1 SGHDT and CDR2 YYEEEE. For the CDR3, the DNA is TGTGCCAGCAGCTCTGACACAAACTATGGCTACACCTTC. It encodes CASSSDTNYGYTF.

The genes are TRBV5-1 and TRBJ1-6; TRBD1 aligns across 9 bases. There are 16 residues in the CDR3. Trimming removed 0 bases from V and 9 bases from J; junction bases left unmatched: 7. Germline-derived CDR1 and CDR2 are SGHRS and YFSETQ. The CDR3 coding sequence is TGCGCCAGCAGCTTGGCGTGGACAGGGGCTGGTTCACCCCTCCACTTT. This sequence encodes CASSLAWTGAGSPLHF. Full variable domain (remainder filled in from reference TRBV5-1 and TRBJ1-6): KAGVTQTPRYLIKTRGQQVTLSCSPISGHRSVSWYQQTPGQGLQFLFEYFSETQRNKGNFPGRFSGRQFSNSRSEMNVSTLELGDSALYLCASSLAWTGAGSPLHFGNGTRLTVT.

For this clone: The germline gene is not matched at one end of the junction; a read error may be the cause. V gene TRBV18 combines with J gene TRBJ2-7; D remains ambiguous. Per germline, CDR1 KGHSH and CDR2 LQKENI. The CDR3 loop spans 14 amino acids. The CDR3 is CASSPDFDSHEQYF. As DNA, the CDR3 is TGTGCCAGCTCACCTGATTTCGACTCCCACGAGCAGTACTTC.

CDR3 nucleotide sequence: TGCGCCAGCAGCGGAAACAGGGGGCTTGGCGAAAAACTGTTTTTT. It is translated as CASSGNRGLGEKLFF. The V call is TRBV5-1, the J call TRBJ1-4, with 9 bases that match TRBD1. CDR3 size: 15 residues. The J segment lost 8 bases and the V segment lost 4 bases, leaving 9 bases of the junction unmatched. Per the germline V gene, CDR1 is SGHRS and CDR2 is YFSETQ.

The CDR3 DNA sequence: TGTGCCACCAGTGACCCCGGGACTAGCGGGAGGGAGCAGTTCTTC. It translates to CATSDPGTSGREQFF. The gene calls are TRBV24-1 and TRBJ2-1; the match to TRBD2 covers 15 bases. This CDR3 has 15 amino acids. The trim removed 4 bases at V and 10 bases at J, leaving 4 bases unmatched. Germline loops: CDR1 KGHDR, CDR2 SFDVKD.

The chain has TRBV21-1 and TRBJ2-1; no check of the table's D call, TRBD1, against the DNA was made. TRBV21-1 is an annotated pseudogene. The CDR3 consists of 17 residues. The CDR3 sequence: CASSILSTGQGGNEQFF. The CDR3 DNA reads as TGTGCCAGCAGCATCCTTAGCACGGGACAGGGGGGCAATGAGCAGTTCTTC.

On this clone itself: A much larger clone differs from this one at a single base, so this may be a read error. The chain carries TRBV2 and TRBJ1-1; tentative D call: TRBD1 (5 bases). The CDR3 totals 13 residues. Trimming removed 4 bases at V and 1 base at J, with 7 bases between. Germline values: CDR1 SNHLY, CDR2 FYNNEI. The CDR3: CASSGQPNTEAFF. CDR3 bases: TGTGCCAGCAGTGGACAGCCGAACACTGAAGCTTTCTTT.

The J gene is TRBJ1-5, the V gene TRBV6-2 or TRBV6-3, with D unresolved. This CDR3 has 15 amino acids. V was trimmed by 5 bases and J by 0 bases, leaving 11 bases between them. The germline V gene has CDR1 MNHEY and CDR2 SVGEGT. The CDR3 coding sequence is TGTGCCAGCAGTCCATGGCGGGATAGCAATCAGCCCCAGCATTTT. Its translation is CASSPWRDSNQPQHF.

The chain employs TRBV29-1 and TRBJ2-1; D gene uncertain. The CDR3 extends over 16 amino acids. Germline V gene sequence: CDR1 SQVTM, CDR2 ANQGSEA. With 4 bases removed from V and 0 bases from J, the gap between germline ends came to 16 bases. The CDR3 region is CSVGGPTISSYNEQFF. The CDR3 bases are TGCAGCGTTGGCGGCCCCACCATTAGCTCCTACAATGAGCAGTTCTTC.

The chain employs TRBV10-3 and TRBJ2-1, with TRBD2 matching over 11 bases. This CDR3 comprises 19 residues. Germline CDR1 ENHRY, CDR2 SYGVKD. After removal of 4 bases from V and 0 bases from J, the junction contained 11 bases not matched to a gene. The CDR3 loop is CAISGTGLAARGSYNEQFF. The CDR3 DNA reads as TGTGCCATCAGTGGTACGGGACTAGCGGCGCGGGGCTCCTACAATGAGCAGTTCTTC.

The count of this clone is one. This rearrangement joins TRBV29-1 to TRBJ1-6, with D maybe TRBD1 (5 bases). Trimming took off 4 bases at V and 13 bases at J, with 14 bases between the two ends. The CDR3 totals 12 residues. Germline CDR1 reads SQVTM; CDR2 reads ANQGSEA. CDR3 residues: CSVGSGGGPLHF. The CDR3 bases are TGCAGCGTTGGGTCGGGGGGAGGGCCCCTCCACTTT.

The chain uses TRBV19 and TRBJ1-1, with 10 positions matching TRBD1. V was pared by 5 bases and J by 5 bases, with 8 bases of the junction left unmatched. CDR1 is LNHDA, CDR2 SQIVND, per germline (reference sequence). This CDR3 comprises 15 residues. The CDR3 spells CASSLGPGQGTEAFF. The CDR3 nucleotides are TGTGCCAGTAGTCTCGGCCCGGGACAGGGGACTGAAGCTTTCTTT.

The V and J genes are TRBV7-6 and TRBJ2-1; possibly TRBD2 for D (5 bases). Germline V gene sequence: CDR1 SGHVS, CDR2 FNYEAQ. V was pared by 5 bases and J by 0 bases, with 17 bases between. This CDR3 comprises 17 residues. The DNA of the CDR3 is TGTGCCAGCAGCCCCCGGCTAGCCGCAAGCTCCTACAATGAGCAGTTCTTC. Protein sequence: CASSPRLAASSYNEQFF. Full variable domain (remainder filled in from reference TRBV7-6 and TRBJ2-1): GAGVSQSPRYKVTKRGQDVALRCDPISGHVSLYWYRQALGQGPEFLTYFNYEAQQDKSGLPNDRFSAERPEGSISTLTIQRTEQRDSAMYRCASSPRLAASSYNEQFFGPGTRLTVL.

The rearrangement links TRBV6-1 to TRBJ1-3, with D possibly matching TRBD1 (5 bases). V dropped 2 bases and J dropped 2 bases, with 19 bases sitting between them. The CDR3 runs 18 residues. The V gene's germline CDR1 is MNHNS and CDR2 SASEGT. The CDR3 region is CASSELSIGTLAGNTIYF. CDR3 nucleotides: TGTGCCAGCAGTGAACTTAGTATAGGGACTCTGGCTGGAAACACCATATATTTT.

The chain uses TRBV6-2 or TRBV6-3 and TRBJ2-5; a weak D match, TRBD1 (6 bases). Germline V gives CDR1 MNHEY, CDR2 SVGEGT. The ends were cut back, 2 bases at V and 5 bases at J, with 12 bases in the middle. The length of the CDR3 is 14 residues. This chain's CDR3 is CASSYRTVRETQYF. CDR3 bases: TGTGCCAGCAGTTACCGGACAGTCCGGGAGACCCAGTACTTC.